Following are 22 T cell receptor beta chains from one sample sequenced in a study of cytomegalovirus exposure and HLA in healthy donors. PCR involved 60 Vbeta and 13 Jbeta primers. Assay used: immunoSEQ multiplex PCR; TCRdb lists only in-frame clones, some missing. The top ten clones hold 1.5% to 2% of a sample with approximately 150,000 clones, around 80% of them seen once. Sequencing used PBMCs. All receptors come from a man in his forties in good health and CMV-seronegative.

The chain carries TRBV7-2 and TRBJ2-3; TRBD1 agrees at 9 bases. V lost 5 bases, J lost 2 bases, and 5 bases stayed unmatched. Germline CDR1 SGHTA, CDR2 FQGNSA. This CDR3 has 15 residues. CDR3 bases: TGTGCCAGCAGCCCGGGACAGGGCCTCACAGATACGCAGTATTTT. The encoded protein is CASSPGQGLTDTQYF.

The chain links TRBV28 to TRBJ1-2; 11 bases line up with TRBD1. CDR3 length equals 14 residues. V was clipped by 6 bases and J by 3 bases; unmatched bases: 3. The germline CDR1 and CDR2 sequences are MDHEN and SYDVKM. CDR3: CASRTGQGDYGYTF. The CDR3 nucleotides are TGTGCCAGCAGAACGGGACAGGGGGACTATGGCTACACCTTC.

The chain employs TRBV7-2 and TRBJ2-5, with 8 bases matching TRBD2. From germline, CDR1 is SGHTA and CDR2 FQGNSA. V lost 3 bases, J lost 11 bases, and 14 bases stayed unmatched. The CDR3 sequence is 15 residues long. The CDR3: CASSLIPGLEWEQYF. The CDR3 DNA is TGTGCCAGCAGCTTGATCCCGGGACTAGAGTGGGAGCAGTACTTC.

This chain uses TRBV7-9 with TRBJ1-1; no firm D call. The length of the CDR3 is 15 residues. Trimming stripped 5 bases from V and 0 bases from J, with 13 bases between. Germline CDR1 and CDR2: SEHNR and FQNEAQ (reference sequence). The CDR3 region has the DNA TGTGCCAGCAGCGACGTCCTGGGCATGAACACTGAAGCTTTCTTT. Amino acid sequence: CASSDVLGMNTEAFF. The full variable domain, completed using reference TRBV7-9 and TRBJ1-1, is DTGVSQNPRHKITKRGQNVTFRCDPISEHNRLYWYRQTLGQGPEFLTYFQNEAQLEKSRLLSDRFSAERPKGSFSTLEIQRTEQGDSAMYLCASSDVLGMNTEAFFGQGTRLTVV.

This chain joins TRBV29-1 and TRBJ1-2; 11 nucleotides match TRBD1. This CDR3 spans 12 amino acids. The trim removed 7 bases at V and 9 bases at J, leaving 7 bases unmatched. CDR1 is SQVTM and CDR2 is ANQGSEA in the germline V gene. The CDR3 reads CSAPGQGDRYTF. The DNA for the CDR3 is TGCAGCGCTCCGGGACAGGGGGATCGCTACACCTTC. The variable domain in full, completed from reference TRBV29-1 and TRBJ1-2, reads SAVISQKPSRDICQRGTSLTIQCQVDSQVTMMFWYRQQPGQSLTLIATANQGSEATYESGFVIDKFPISRPNLTFSTLTVSNMSPEDSSIYLCSAPGQGDRYTFGSGTRLTVV.

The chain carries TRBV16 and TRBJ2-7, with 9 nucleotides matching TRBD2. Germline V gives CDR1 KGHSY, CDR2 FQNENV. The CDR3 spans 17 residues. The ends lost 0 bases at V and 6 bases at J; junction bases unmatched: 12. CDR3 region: CASSQSRIRTSEGEQYF. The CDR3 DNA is TGTGCCAGCAGCCAATCTAGGATTCGGACTAGCGAAGGCGAGCAGTACTTC.

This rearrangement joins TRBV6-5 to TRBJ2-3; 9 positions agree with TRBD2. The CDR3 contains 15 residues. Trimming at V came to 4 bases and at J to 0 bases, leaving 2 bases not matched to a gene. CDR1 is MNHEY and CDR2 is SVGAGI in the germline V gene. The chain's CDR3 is CASSFLAGSTDTQYF. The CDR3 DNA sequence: TGTGCCAGCAGTTTCCTAGCGGGGAGCACAGATACGCAGTATTTT.

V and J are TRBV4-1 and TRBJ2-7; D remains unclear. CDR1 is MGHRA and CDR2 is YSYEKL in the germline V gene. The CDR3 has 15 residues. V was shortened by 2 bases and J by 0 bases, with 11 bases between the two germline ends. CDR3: CASSQRVSLSYEQYF. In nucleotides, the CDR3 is TGCGCCAGCAGCCAACGGGTATCCCTCTCCTACGAGCAGTACTTC.

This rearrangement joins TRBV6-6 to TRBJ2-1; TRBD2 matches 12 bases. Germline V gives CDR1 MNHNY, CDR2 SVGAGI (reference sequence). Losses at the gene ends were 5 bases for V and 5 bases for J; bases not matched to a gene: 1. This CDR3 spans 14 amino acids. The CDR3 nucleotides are TGTGCCAGCAGTCGACTAGCGGGGGACAATGAGCAGTTCTTC. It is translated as CASSRLAGDNEQFF.

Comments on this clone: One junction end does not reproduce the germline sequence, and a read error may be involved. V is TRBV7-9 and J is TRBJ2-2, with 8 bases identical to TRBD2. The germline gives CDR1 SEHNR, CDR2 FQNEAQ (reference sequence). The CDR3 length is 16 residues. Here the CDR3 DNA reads TGTTCCAGCAGCTTACCGAGCGGGAGGAACACCGGGGAGCTGTTTTTT. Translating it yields CSSSLPSGRNTGELFF.

The CDR3 bases are TGTGCCAGCAGGCCCGACAGGGACAATCAGCCCCAGCATTTT. As protein: CASRPDRDNQPQHF. This chain connects TRBV6-1 to TRBJ1-5, with 7 bases matching TRBD1. V lost 6 bases to trimming and J lost 3 bases; unmatched junction nucleotides: 5. Per germline, CDR1 MNHNS and CDR2 SASEGT. This CDR3 is built from 14 residues.

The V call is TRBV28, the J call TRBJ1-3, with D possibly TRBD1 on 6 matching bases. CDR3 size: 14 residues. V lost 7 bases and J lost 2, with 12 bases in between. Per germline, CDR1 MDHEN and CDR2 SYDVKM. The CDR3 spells CASMETGAGNTIYF. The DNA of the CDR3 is TGTGCCAGCATGGAGACAGGAGCTGGAAACACCATATATTTT.

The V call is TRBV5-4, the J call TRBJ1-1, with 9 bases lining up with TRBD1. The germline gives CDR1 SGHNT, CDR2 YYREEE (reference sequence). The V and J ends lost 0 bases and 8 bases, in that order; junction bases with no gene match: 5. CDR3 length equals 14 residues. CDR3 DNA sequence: TGTGCCAGCAGCTTGGGCATTGGGACAGGGGAAGCTTTCTTT. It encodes CASSLGIGTGEAFF.

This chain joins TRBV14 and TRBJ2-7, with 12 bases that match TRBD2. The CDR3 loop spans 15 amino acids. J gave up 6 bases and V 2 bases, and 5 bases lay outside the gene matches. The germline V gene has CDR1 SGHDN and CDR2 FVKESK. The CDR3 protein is CASSQLLAGGSEQYF. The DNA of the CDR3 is TGTGCCAGCAGCCAACTACTAGCGGGGGGAAGCGAGCAGTACTTC. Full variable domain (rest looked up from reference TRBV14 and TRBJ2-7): EAGVTQFPSHSVIEKGQTVTLRCDPISGHDNLYWYRRVMGKEIKFLLHFVKESKQDESGMPNNRFLAERTGGTYSTLKVQPAELEDSGVYFCASSQLLAGGSEQYFGPGTRLTVT.

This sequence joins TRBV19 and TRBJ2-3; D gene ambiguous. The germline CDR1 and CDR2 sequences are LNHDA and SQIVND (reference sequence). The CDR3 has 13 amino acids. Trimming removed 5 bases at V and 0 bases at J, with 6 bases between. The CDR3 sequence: CASSDKSTDTQYF. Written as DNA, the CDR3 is TGTGCCAGTAGTGACAAGAGCACAGATACGCAGTATTTT.

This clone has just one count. The CDR3 sequence: CASSQPRQGLDNEQFF. The CDR3 region has the DNA TGCGCCAGCAGTCAGCCCCGACAGGGGCTAGACAATGAGCAGTTCTTC. The chain joins TRBV23-1 to TRBJ2-1; 8 bases fit TRBD1. TRBV23-1 is flagged as an ORF with uncertain function. The CDR3 sequence is 16 residues long. Losses at the gene ends were 3 bases for V and 5 bases for J; bases not matched to a gene: 9.

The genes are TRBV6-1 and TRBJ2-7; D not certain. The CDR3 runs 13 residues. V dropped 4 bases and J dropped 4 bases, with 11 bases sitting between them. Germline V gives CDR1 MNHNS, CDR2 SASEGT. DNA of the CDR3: TGTGCCAGCAGTGTACAGTTTGAGTACGAGCAGTACTTC. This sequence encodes CASSVQFEYEQYF.

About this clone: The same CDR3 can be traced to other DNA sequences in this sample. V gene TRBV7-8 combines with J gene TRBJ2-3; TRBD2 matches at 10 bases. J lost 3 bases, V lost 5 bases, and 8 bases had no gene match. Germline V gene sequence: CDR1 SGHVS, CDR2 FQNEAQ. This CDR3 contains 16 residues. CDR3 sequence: CASSPGLAVLTDTQYF. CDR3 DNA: TGTGCCAGCAGCCCTGGACTAGCGGTATTAACAGATACGCAGTATTTT.

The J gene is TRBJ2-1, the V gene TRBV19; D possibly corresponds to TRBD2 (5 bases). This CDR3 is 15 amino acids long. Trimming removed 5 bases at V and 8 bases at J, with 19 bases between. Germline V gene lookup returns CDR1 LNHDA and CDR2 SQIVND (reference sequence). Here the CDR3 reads CASSLRVKLTDEQFF. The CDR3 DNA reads TGTGCCAGTAGTTTGCGGGTTAAACTAACCGATGAGCAGTTCTTC.

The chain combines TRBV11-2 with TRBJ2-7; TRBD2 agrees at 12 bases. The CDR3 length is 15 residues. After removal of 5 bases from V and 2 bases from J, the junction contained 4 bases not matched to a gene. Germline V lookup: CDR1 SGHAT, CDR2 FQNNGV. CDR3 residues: CASSPLAGGPYEQYF. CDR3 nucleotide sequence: TGTGCCAGCAGCCCTCTAGCGGGAGGGCCCTACGAGCAGTACTTC. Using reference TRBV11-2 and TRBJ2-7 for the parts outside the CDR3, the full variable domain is EAGVAQSPRYKIIEKRQSVAFWCNPISGHATLYWYQQILGQGPKLLIQFQNNGVVDDSQLPKDRFSAERLKGVDSTLKIQPAKLEDSAVYLCASSPLAGGPYEQYFGPGTRLTVT.

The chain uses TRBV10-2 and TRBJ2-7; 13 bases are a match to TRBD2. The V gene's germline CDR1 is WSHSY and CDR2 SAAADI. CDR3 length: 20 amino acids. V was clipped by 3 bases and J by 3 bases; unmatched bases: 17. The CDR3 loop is CASSELTGTSGIVHIYEQYF. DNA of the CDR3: TGCGCCAGCAGTGAACTAACCGGGACTAGCGGGATTGTTCACATCTACGAGCAGTACTTC.

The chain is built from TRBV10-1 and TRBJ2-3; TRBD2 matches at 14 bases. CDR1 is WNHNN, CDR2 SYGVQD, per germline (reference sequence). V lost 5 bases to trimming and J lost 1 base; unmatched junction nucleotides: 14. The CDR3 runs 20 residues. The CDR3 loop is CASSKGLAGGPGGCTDTQYF. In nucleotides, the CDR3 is TGCGCCAGCAGTAAAGGACTAGCGGGGGGACCAGGGGGATGCACAGATACGCAGTATTTT.